These 9 T cell receptor beta chains share one sample of origin, sequenced in a study of blood T cell repertoires in COVID-19. Only in-frame clones appear in the TCRdb table, and some are missing; sequencing was by immunoSEQ multiplex PCR. The sample contains 400,000 or so clones, 85% to 90% of which appear only once. Sequenced input: peripheral blood. All receptors come from a man between 18 and 29 years old with COVID-19, enrolled during active disease.

The chain is built from TRBV18 and TRBJ2-5, with 7 bases matching TRBD2. V gave up 6 bases and J gave up 4 bases; unmatched junction bases: 8. CDR3 length: 14 residues. Germline-derived CDR1 and CDR2 are KGHSH and LQKENI. CDR3 amino acids: CASSASREGETQYF. The CDR3 DNA sequence: TGTGCCAGCTCCGCCAGCAGGGAGGGAGAGACCCAGTACTTC.

This chain connects TRBV5-1 to TRBJ1-2, with D perhaps matching TRBD1 (6 bases). The CDR3 sequence is 16 residues long. Trimming removed 0 bases at V and 8 bases at J, with 20 bases between. CDR1 is SGHRS, CDR2 YFSETQ, per germline. In DNA form, the CDR3 reads TGCGCCAGCAGCTTGGCTTTCTCTGGGGGGGCGGAAGGCTACACCTTC. Translated: CASSLAFSGGAEGYTF. Full variable domain (remainder filled in from reference TRBV5-1 and TRBJ1-2): KAGVTQTPRYLIKTRGQQVTLSCSPISGHRSVSWYQQTPGQGLQFLFEYFSETQRNKGNFPGRFSGRQFSNSRSEMNVSTLELGDSALYLCASSLAFSGGAEGYTFGSGTRLTVV.

The chain is built from TRBV5-6 and TRBJ1-2, with a possible D match to TRBD1 (5 bases). The V gene lost 1 base and the J gene lost 1 base, with 8 bases spanning the gap. Germline loops: CDR1 SGHDT, CDR2 YYEEEE. CDR3 length: 14 residues. CDR3 DNA sequence: TGTGCCAGCAGCTTGAGGGGAATTAACTATGGCTACACCTTC. Protein: CASSLRGINYGYTF.

The J gene is TRBJ1-2, the V gene TRBV5-4; D may be TRBD1 (5 bases). The CDR3 runs 13 residues. Germline assignment: CDR1 SGHNT and CDR2 YYREEE (reference sequence). V lost 4 bases to trimming and J lost 8 bases, with 15 bases between them. The CDR3 spells CASSPPSGWGYTF. The CDR3 DNA reads as TGTGCCAGCAGCCCCCCGTCAGGGTGGGGCTACACCTTC.

The CDR3 DNA sequence: TGCGCCAGCAGTCAATCGAAGGACAGGCCTTCACCCCTCCACTTT. It codes for CASSQSKDRPSPLHF. This chain links TRBV23-1 with TRBJ1-6; 7 bases map to TRBD1. TRBV23-1 is noted as an ORF with a role that remains uncertain. The CDR3 has 15 residues. V was clipped by 0 bases and J by 9 bases; unmatched bases: 5.

This clone has more than one count but fewer than ten. This sequence joins TRBV1 and TRBJ1-1; the tabulated D call, TRBD1, remains unverified against the DNA. TRBV1 is a known pseudogene. The CDR3 is made up of 11 amino acids. This CDR3 reads CTSSQTGEAFF. CDR3 sequence (DNA): TGCACCAGCAGCCAGACAGGTGAAGCTTTCTTT.

V gene TRBV6-4 combines with J gene TRBJ2-7, with D tentatively TRBD2 (6 bases). Per germline, CDR1 MRHNA and CDR2 SNTAGT. The CDR3 length is 13 residues. V was cut by 3 bases and J by 3 bases, with 9 bases left in between. DNA of the CDR3: TGTGCCAGCAGTGAGGAGGGAGGCTACGAGCAGTACTTC. This gives the protein CASSEEGGYEQYF.

In its sample, this clone was seen many times. The V gene is TRBV6-5, the J gene TRBJ1-6; the D is unclear. The V gene's germline CDR1 is MNHEY and CDR2 SVGAGI. The CDR3 extends over 14 amino acids. V dropped 6 bases and J dropped 2 bases, with 8 bases sitting between them. The CDR3 nucleotides are TGTGCCAGCAGCGTCAGTGCCTATAATTCACCCCTCCACTTT. Translation gives CASSVSAYNSPLHF.

The genes are TRBV6-5 and TRBJ2-2, with 7 bases identical to TRBD1. This CDR3 comprises 14 residues. Germline V lookup: CDR1 MNHEY, CDR2 SVGAGI. Germline trimming cut 6 bases from V and 6 bases from J; bases unmatched to any gene: 7. The CDR3 reads CASRRQGYSGELFF. Written as DNA, the CDR3 is TGTGCCAGCAGGAGACAGGGATATTCCGGGGAGCTGTTTTTT.